This T cell receptor (beta chain) stems from a study of blood T cell repertoires in COVID-19. As for the study in general: The samples span acute and convalescent COVID-19 from the United States, Italy and Spain. The cDNA or gDNA used as material had been derived from T cells, B-cell-depleted T cells, or PBMCs.

Original handling: Estimates of nucleated cell counts were drawn from the amplification of reference gene primers. Sequenced by immunoSEQ multiplex PCR; TCRdb stores in-frame clones only, minus some. V and J calls and clone size are copied from that table; D and trimming were computed from the DNA. Seen here are under 65,000 clones, 75% to 95% observed once, and the top ten hold 15% to 20%. V lost 1 base and J 5 bases, leaving 8 bases between the germline ends. From germline, CDR1 is SGHTA and CDR2 FQGNSA. The CDR3 totals 13 residues. The sequence was obtained from an elderly man with acute or convalescent COVID-19. Sequenced sample: peripheral blood. The chain recombines TRBV7-2 with TRBJ2-5, with D hard to call. CDR3 DNA: TGTGCCAGCAGCTTAGTTACCGAGGAGACCCAGTACTTC. It is translated as CASSLVTEETQYF.